This TCR beta chain stems from a study of cytomegalovirus exposure and HLA in healthy donors. As for this clone: Its antigen is currently unknown.

Overall study results and limits: Data from an earlier analysis indicated that most TCR beta V segments were productive either about 87% or about 30% of the time.

Amplification used 60 Vbeta primers and 13 Jbeta primers. Measured with immunoSEQ multiplex PCR; TCRdb has only the in-frame clones, and not every one. The data show roughly 220,000 clones, 70% to 80% seen once. Germline values: CDR1 MNHEY, CDR2 SMNVEV (reference sequence). The CDR3 covers 14 residues. Germline trimming cut 1 base from V and 5 bases from J; bases unmatched to any gene: 3. This chain links TRBV27 with TRBJ1-2; 8 bases agree with TRBD1. The origin of this receptor is a young woman in good health and CMV-seronegative. Source material: PBMCs. The CDR3 coding sequence is TGTGCCAGCAGTTTATACAGGGGGAATTATGGCTACACCTTC. It is translated as CASSLYRGNYGYTF.